The entry below gives a single T cell receptor beta chain sequence along with its context. Its antigen is unidentified. This record belongs to a study of cytomegalovirus exposure and HLA in healthy donors. The CDR3 is made up of 16 amino acids. Losses at the gene ends were 2 bases for V and 2 bases for J; bases not matched to a gene: 4. Germline V CDR1 and CDR2: KGHSH, LQKENI. The study's findings and limits: Apart from CMV serostatus, no immune exposure information was available.

60 Vbeta and 13 Jbeta primers were used in PCR. Profiling relied on immunoSEQ multiplex PCR, and the TCRdb table lists in-frame clones only, not all of them. Of about 94,000 clones in the sample, roughly 72% were seen once. The chain links TRBV18 to TRBJ1-2; TRBD1 agrees at 11 bases. This receptor was taken from a man aged 30 to 45 in good health and CMV-seropositive. Specimen: PBMCs. This chain's CDR3 is CASSPGTGGPNYGYTF. The CDR3 nucleotides are TGTGCCAGCTCACCAGGGACAGGGGGTCCAAACTATGGCTACACCTTC.